This is a list of T cell receptor beta chains from one sample in a study of blood T cell repertoires in COVID-19. TCRdb's table, derived via immunoSEQ multiplex PCR, lists solely in-frame clones and lacks some. The sample shows roughly 430,000 clones, roughly 88% of them seen only once. Sequencing used PBMCs or T cells enriched from blood (not recorded which). The receptors originated from a woman under 30 who had been exposed to COVID-19. Both conserved end residues are part of each CDR3. A D gene is named only where the DNA matches it firmly.

d_call | j_call | v_call | cdr3_aa
TRBD1 | TRBJ1-1 | TRBV9 | CASSVAAGQGADEAFF
NA | TRBJ2-2 | TRBV29-1 | CSVATHPPTNTGELFF
NA | TRBJ2-6 | TRBV27 | CASSIVKISGANVLTF
NA | TRBJ1-2 | TRBV2 | CASSGGGTGNYGYTF
TRBD2 | TRBJ2-1 | TRBV28 | CASRGAGGTSYNEQFF
NA | TRBJ1-2 | TRBV28 | CASTSLRSYGYTF
TRBD2 | TRBJ2-5 | TRBV30 | CAWSFQTSGTQYF
NA | TRBJ2-2 | TRBV11-2 | CASSLGTDPANTGELFF
TRBD1 | TRBJ2-3 | TRBV7-9 | CASSLTGTASTDTQYF
TRBD1 | TRBJ2-1 | TRBV24-1 | CATSDSGTGQREQFF
TRBD2 | TRBJ2-1 | TRBV9 | CASSAQLAGEQFF
TRBD2 | TRBJ2-7 | TRBV5-1 | CASSLRGPSGSYEQYF
TRBD1 | TRBJ2-7 | TRBV28 | CASSQQGARYEQYF
NA | TRBJ2-6 | TRBV6-5 | CASSSRESGANVLTF
NA | TRBJ2-7 | TRBV6-5 | CASSYSRAQGSYEQYF
NA | TRBJ1-5 | TRBV5-5 | CASSPGQLHQPQHF
NA | TRBJ2-7 | TRBV24-1 | CATSVGYEQYF
TRBD1 | TRBJ2-7 | TRBV28 | CASSSGQYEQYF
NA | TRBJ2-7 | TRBV4-2 | CASSQAQGNPYEQYF
NA | TRBJ2-5 | TRBV10-2 | CASKLAGQETQYF
TRBD2 | TRBJ2-1 | TRBV6-1 | CASSDLLAGVGVQFF
TRBD1 | TRBJ1-5 | TRBV6-5 | CASRPQGANQPQHF
TRBD2 | TRBJ2-1 | TRBV5-1 | CASSSPIAGGSYNEQFF
TRBD1 | TRBJ2-7 | TRBV15 | CATSRDGTGLNGAYEQYF
NA | TRBJ2-7 | TRBV19 | CASSINRVAEQYF
NA | TRBJ2-2 | TRBV13 | CASSLRGDTGELFF
NA | TRBJ2-7 | TRBV9 | CASSVGNGGWGEQYF
TRBD1 | TRBJ2-2 | TRBV7-9 | CASSTTGRNTGELFF
NA | TRBJ2-7 | TRBV5-1 | CASSLGARDFDYEQYF
NA | TRBJ2-1 | TRBV15 | CATSPLGGLVVHEQFF
TRBD1 | TRBJ1-1 | TRBV5-4 | CASSQGQENTEAFF
NA | TRBJ2-7 | TRBV27 | CASFHQVRARGEQYF
NA | TRBJ2-3 | TRBV7-2 | CASSLVGGTDTQYF
NA | TRBJ1-4 | TRBV5-1 | CASSSDSLGEKLFF
TRBD1 | TRBJ2-7 | TRBV7-7 | CASSLGTGGNNEQYF
TRBD2 | TRBJ2-7 | TRBV5-1 | CASSLGTSGGSYEQYF
TRBD1 | TRBJ2-5 | TRBV9 | CASSVGQGVVETQYF